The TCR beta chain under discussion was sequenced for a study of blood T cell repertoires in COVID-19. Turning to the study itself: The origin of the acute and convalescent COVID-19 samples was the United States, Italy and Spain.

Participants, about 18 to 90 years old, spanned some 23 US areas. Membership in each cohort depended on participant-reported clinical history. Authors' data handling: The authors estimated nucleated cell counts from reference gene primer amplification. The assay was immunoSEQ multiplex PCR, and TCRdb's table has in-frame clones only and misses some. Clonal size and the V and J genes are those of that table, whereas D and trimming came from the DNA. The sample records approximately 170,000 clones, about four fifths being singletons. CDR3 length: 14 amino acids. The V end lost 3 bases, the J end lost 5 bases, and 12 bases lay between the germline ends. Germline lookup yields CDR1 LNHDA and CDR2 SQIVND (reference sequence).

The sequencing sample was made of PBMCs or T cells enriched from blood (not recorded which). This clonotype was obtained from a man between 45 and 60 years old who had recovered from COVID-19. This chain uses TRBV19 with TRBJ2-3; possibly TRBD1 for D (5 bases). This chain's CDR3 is CASSILWGGDTQYF. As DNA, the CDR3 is TGTGCCAGTAGTATTTTATGGGGCGGAGATACGCAGTATTTT.